This T cell receptor (beta chain) came from a study of blood T cell repertoires in COVID-19. Study details: Sources were T cells, B-cell-depleted T cells, or PBMCs; the material itself was cDNA or gDNA.

This CDR3 region has 12 residues. The germline V gene encodes CDR1 SQVTM and CDR2 ANQGSEA. V was trimmed by 6 bases and J by 5 bases, leaving 13 bases between them. Profiled with immunoSEQ multiplex PCR; TCRdb holds only in-frame clones, not every one. The sample records approximately 120,000 clones, about 70% being singletons. Sequencing was carried out using peripheral blood. V is TRBV29-1 and J is TRBJ1-1; possibly TRBD1 for D (6 bases). This TCR came from a woman aged 70-85 years with acute or convalescent COVID-19. The CDR3 bases are TGCAGCGTGATTGGGAGGGGGACTGAAGCTTTCTTT. Protein: CSVIGRGTEAFF.